This T cell receptor beta chain stems from a study of T cell responses to AZD1222 COVID-19 vaccine listed by TCRdb under 2021. Study-level background: TCR sequencing covered about 230 trial participants: about 210 given two doses of AZD1222 and around 25 given two doses of MenACWY control vaccine. Trial participants were enrolled by age into 18-55, 56-69 and 70-plus year subgroups, with around 150, 28 and 57 TCR-sequenced participants respectively. Results the study describes overall, beyond this receptor: Conclusions about previously exposed vaccinees are limited because only six or seven AZD1222 recipients were SARS-CoV-2 seropositive at baseline. Because no samples from the day 14 peak response were available, repertoires could be characterized only after the peak T cell response. Participants were mostly white British, with more females than males. The authors suggested clonal diversity may have been underestimated. Nearly half of unique spike-specific TCRs reportedly recognized epitopes outside regions mutated in the B.1.351 and B.1.1.7 variants. The vaccine-associated CD4 TCRs covered the entire spike protein, and the dominant responses fell in regions 160-218 and 743-854. In the small 56-69-year group, the increase in depth fell short of significance, most likely because of low power. After two AZD1222 doses, spike-specific TCR breadth and depth were significantly higher than at day 0 and than in MenACWY recipients.

A note on this clone: Its antigen remains unidentified. No qualities accompany the bases; no much larger clone lies one base away.

The CDR3 regions of human TCRbeta chains were subjected to immunosequencing. The paper's data handling went like this. Repertoire TCRs were checked for matches against a reference library of SARS-CoV-2-specific TCRs that had been generated using the MIRA antigen-specificity platform. Breadth was defined as the fraction of unique TCRs that were SARS-CoV-2-associated, and depth was defined as the fraction of total T cells that were SARS-CoV-2-associated. Using the MIRA data, each spike-specific TCR was assigned both to the spike region to which the TCR was reactive and to a CD4 or CD8 class. Log10-transformed breadth and depth values were compared by one-way ANOVA with Sidak's multiple comparisons tests. Sourced from immuneACCESS, this table was stored by TCRdb with only in-frame sequences that have V and J called. A share of the clones is absent; for the studies checked, an unresolved V gene accounts for under half, and the remainder has no known explanation. D and trimming come from the DNA, and the V and J calls and clone size come from that table. This sample lists 65,000 to 70,000 clones; under 90% were detected once. In total, the top ten clones hold approximately 5.9% of the sample.

The junction shows trimming of 1 base on V and 0 bases on J, plus 18 bases between the germline ends. From the cysteine through the phenylalanine, the CDR3 covers 19 amino acids. The retained sequence is limited to the CDR3, 57 bases, with the frame set at the first base. CDR1 and CDR2 are read off the germline V gene as SGHVS and FQNEAQ. Taken with the paper, the label for time point translates to: about 28 days (+/-7) after the second vaccine dose. AZD1222 recipients whose second dose came at about 4 weeks and those whose second dose came at about 12 weeks were combined into one group, since spike-specific TCR depth and breadth did not differ between the two schedules. Samples from vaccinated people were obtained from the UK trials COV001 and COV002, which included a single-blind randomized controlled phase 2/3 trial of AZD1222 (ChAdOx1 nCoV-19) in healthy adults. For TCRbeta chain sequencing, PBMC samples were collected from trial participants at day 0 and at day 28 after the second dose.

Sequenced material: peripheral blood, taken 28 days after the second AZD1222 dose. The sequence was collected from an adult who received the AZD1222 COVID-19 vaccine. In this chain, TRBV7-8 is recombined with TRBJ2-2; the D gene remains uncertain. The CDR3 protein sequence reads: CASSLGAGVDRTNTGELFF. DNA sequence: TGTGCCAGCAGCTTAGGGGCTGGGGTGGACCGAACGAACACCGGGGAGCTGTTTTTT.